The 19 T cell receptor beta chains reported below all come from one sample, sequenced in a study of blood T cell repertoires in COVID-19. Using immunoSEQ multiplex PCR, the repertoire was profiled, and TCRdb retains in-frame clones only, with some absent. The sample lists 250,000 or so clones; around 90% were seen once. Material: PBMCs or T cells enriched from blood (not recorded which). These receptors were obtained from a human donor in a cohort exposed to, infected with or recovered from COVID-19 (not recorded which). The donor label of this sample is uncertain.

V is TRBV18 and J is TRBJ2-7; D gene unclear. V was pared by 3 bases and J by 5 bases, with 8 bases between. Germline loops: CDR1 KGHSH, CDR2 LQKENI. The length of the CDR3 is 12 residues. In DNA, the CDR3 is TGTGCCAGCTCACCCCTCGGAGACGAGCAGTACTTC. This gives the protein CASSPLGDEQYF. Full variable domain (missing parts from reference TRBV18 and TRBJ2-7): NAGVMQNPRHLVRRRGQEARLRCSPMKGHSHVYWYRQLPEEGLKFMVYLQKENIIDESGMPKERFSAEFPKEGPSILRIQQVVRGDSAAYFCASSPLGDEQYFGPGTRLTVT.

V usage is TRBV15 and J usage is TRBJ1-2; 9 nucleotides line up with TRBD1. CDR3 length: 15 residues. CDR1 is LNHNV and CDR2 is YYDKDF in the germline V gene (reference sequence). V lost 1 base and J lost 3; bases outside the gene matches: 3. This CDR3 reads CATSRAQGAYYGYTF. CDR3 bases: TGTGCCACCAGCAGAGCACAGGGGGCCTACTATGGCTACACCTTC.

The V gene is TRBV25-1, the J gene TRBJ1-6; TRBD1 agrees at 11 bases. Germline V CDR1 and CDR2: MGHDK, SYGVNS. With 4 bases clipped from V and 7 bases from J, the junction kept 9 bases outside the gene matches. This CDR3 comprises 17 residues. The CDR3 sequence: CASSGNRDRGNNSPLHF. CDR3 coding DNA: TGTGCCAGCAGTGGCAACCGGGACAGGGGGAACAATTCACCCCTCCACTTT. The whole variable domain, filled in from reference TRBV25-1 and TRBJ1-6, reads EADIYQTPRYLVIGTGKKITLECSQTMGHDKMYWYQQDPGMELHLIHYSYGVNSTEKGDLSSESTVSRIRTEHFPLTLESARPSHTSQYLCASSGNRDRGNNSPLHFGNGTRLTVT.

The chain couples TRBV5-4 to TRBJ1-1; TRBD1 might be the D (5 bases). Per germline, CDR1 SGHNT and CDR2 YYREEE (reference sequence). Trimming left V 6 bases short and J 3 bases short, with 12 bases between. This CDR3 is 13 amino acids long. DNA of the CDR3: TGTGCCAGCAAAGGGGCGCTGGACACTGAAGCTTTCTTT. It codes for CASKGALDTEAFF.

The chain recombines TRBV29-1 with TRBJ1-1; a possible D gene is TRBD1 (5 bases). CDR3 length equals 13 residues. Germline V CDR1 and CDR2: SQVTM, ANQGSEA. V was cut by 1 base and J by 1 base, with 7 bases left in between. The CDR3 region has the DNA TGCAGCGTTGAAGTGACAGCGAACACTGAAGCTTTCTTT. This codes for CSVEVTANTEAFF.

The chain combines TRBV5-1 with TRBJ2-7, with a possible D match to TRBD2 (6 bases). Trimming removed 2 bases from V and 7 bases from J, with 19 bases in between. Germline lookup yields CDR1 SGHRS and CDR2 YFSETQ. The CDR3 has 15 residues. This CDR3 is CASSLGGTRSGEQYF. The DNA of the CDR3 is TGCGCCAGCAGCTTAGGAGGGACCCGATCCGGGGAGCAGTACTTC.

The CDR3 nucleotides read TGTGCCAGCCGCAGGGAGGGAGACACTGAAGCTTTCTTT. It is translated as CASRREGDTEAFF. The V and J genes are TRBV9 and TRBJ1-1; maybe TRBD1 (5 bases). Trimming stripped 7 bases from V and 3 bases from J, with 13 bases between. Per germline, CDR1 SGDLS and CDR2 YYNGEE. The CDR3 loop spans 13 amino acids.

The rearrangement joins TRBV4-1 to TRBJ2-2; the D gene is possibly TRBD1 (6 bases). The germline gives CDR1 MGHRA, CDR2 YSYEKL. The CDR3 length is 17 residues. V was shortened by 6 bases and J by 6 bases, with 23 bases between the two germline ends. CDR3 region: CASSPLNRERSPGELFF. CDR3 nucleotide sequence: TGCGCCAGCAGTCCACTCAACAGGGAAAGGTCACCCGGGGAGCTGTTTTTT.

CDR3 region: CASNRDSYGYTF. In DNA, the CDR3 is TGTGCCAGCAATCGGGACTCCTATGGCTACACCTTC. The V gene is TRBV5-4, the J gene TRBJ1-2; a possible D gene is TRBD1 (5 bases). Germline V gene lookup returns CDR1 SGHNT and CDR2 YYREEE (reference sequence). The ends were cut back, 6 bases at V and 4 bases at J, with 10 bases in the middle. The CDR3 sequence is 12 residues long.

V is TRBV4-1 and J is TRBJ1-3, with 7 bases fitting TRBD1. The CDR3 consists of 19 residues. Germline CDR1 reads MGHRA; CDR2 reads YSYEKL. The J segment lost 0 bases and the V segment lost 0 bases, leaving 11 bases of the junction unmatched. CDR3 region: CASSQDSVDRVVSGNTIYF. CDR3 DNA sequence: TGCGCCAGCAGCCAAGATTCGGTAGACAGGGTGGTCTCTGGAAACACCATATATTTT.

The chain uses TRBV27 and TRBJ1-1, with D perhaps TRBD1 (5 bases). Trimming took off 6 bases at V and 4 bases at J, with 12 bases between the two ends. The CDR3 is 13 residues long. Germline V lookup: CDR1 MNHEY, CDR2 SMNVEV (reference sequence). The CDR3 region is CASRPGGSTEAFF. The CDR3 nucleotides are TGTGCCAGCAGACCCGGGGGTAGCACTGAAGCTTTCTTT.

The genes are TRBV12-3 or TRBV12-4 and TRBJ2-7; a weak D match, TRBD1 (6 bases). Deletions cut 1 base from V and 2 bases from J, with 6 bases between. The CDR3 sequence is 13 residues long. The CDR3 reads CASSLDRAYEQYF. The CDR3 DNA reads TGTGCCAGCAGTTTAGACAGGGCCTACGAGCAGTACTTC.

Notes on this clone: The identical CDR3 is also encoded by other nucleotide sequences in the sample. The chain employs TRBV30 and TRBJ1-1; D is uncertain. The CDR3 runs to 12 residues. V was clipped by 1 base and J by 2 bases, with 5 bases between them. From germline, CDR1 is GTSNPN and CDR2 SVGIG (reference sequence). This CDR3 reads CAWSGRNTEAFF. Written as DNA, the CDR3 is TGTGCCTGGAGTGGGAGAAACACTGAAGCTTTCTTT.

The CDR3 reads CASSLLVNYGYTF. Written as DNA, the CDR3 is TGTGCCAGCAGCTTATTAGTAAACTATGGCTACACCTTC. V usage is TRBV7-8 and J usage is TRBJ1-2; no reliable D call. The CDR3 is made up of 13 amino acids. Per germline, CDR1 SGHVS and CDR2 FQNEAQ. V was clipped by 2 bases and J by 2 bases, with 6 bases between them.

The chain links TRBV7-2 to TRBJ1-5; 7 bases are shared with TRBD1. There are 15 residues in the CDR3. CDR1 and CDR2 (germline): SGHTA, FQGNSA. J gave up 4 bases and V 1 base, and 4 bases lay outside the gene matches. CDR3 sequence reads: CASSLETGKNQPQHF. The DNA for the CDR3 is TGTGCCAGCAGCTTAGAGACAGGGAAGAATCAGCCCCAGCATTTT.

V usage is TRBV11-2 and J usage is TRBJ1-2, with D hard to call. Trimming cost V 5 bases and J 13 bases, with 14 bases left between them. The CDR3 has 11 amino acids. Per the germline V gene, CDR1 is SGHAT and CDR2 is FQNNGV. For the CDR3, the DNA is TGTGCCAGCAGCCCTCCCCCCCTTGTCACCTTC. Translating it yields CASSPPPLVTF. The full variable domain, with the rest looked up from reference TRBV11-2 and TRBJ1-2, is EAGVAQSPRYKIIEKRQSVAFWCNPISGHATLYWYQQILGQGPKLLIQFQNNGVVDDSQLPKDRFSAERLKGVDSTLKIQPAKLEDSAVYLCASSPPPLVTFGSGTRLTVV.

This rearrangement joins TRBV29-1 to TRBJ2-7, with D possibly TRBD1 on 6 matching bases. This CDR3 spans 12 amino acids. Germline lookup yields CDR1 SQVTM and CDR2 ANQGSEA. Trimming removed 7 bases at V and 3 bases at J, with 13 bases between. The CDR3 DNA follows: TGCAGCGCCGCCTTACAGGGCTACGAGCAGTACTTC. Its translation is CSAALQGYEQYF.

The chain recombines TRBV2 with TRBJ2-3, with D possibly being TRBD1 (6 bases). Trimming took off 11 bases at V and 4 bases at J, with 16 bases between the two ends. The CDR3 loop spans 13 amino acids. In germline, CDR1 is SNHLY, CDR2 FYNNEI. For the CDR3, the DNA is TGTGCCGGGATACAGGGCCAGGCAGATACGCAGTATTTT. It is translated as CAGIQGQADTQYF.

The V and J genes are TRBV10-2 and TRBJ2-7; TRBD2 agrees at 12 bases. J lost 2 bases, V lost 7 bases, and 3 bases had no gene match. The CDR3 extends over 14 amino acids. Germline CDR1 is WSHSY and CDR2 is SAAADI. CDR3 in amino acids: CASTTSGGPYEQYF. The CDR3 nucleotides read TGCGCCAGCACCACTAGCGGGGGGCCCTACGAGCAGTACTTC.